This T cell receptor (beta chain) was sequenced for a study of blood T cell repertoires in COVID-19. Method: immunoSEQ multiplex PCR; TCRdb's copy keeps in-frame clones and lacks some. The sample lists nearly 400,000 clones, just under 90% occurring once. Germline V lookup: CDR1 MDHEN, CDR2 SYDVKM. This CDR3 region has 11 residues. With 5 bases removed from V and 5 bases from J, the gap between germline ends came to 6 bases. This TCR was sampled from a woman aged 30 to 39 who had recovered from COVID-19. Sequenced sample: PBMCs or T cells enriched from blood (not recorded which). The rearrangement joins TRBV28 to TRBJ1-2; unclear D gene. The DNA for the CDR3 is TGTGCCAGCAGTGTCCGGTATGGCTACACCTTC. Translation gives CASSVRYGYTF.